One sample yielded the 3 T cell receptor beta chains listed below, sequenced in a study of blood T cell repertoires in COVID-19. Some clones are missing from TCRdb's copy, which holds only in-frame ones; the method was immunoSEQ multiplex PCR. This table has about 310,000 clones, 85% appearing once. The sequencing input was PBMCs or T cells enriched from blood (not recorded which). Source of these receptors: a woman aged 25-40 years who had been exposed to COVID-19.

V usage is TRBV7-2 and J usage is TRBJ1-4; no firm D call. Germline CDR1 is SGHTA and CDR2 is FQGNSA. Trimming cost V 1 base and J 7 bases, with 25 bases left between them. This CDR3 is built from 19 residues. CDR3 amino acids: CASSLGTSWLSGEVEKLFF. The CDR3 nucleotides are TGTGCCAGCAGCTTAGGAACTAGTTGGTTATCTGGCGAGGTTGAAAAACTGTTTTTT.

V usage is TRBV3-1 (or the pseudogene TRBV3-2) and J usage is TRBJ1-5; 7 nucleotides match TRBD1. Trimming removed 3 bases from V and 4 bases from J; junction bases left unmatched: 6. CDR3 length: 15 amino acids. Germline assignment: CDR1 LGHDT and CDR2 YNNKEL (reference sequence). The CDR3 region has the DNA TGTGCCAGCAGCCAGACAGGGAACGCTAATCAGCCCCAGCATTTT. Protein sequence: CASSQTGNANQPQHF.

This clone was seen only a few times. This chain links TRBV30 with TRBJ1-6, with D possibly TRBD1 on 5 matching bases. Trimming removed 6 bases at V and 8 bases at J, with 14 bases between. Germline CDR1 is GTSNPN and CDR2 is SVGIG (reference sequence). This CDR3 spans 13 amino acids. In DNA form, the CDR3 reads TGTGCCTGTTCCGCGGGGGGGGATTCACCCCTCCACTTT. Its protein product is CACSAGGDSPLHF.